These T cell receptor beta chains were read from a single sample in a study of blood T cell repertoires in COVID-19. The table came from immunoSEQ multiplex PCR; TCRdb's copy has only in-frame clones and leaves some out. Of some 100,000 clones in the sample, roughly 92% are singletons; the top ten hold 0.97%. The sample comprised peripheral blood. The receptors derive from a man aged 55-75 years with acute or convalescent COVID-19. The CDR3 runs from the conserved cysteine through the conserved F or W. D genes are given only for firm matches. Clone size is given for some rows only: seen once, a few or many times, or a class if the clone is expanded.

d_call clone_size j_call v_call cdr3_aa cdr3_nt
- - TRBJ1-3 TRBV9 CASSGAQGGSVYSGNTIYF TGTGCCAGCAGCGGGGCCCAGGGAGGTTCGGTCTACTCTGGAAACACCATATATTTT
- - TRBJ2-7 TRBV27 CASSSGLSGNEQYF TGTGCCAGCAGTTCAGGGCTGAGTGGGAACGAGCAGTACTTC
- - TRBJ1-5 TRBV10-3 CATGTPSNQPQHF TGTGCCACCGGGACACCTAGCAATCAGCCCCAGCATTTT
- - TRBJ1-1 TRBV2 CASRGPSLNTEAFF TGTGCCAGCAGGGGCCCGAGCCTGAACACTGAAGCTTTCTTT
TRBD2 - TRBJ2-3 TRBV2 CASSQSTSGTDTQYF TGTGCCAGCAGTCAGAGTACTAGCGGGACAGATACGCAGTATTTT
- - TRBJ1-1 TRBV10-3 CAISYQTNTEAFF TGTGCCATCTCTTACCAGACTAACACTGAAGCTTTCTTT
TRBD2 - TRBJ2-3 TRBV5-1 CASSSRTSGGSTDTQYF TGCGCCAGCAGCTCCCGGACTAGCGGGGGGAGCACAGATACGCAGTATTTT
- - TRBJ1-4 TRBV18 CASSRGGAGEKLFF TGTGCCAGCTCACGAGGGGGTGCTGGTGAAAAACTGTTTTTT
- few TRBJ1-1 TRBV18 CASSPQGMNTEAFF TGTGCCAGCTCACCACAGGGGATGAACACTGAAGCTTTCTTT
- - TRBJ1-5 TRBV7-8 CASSLLRYQPQHF TGTGCCAGCAGCTTATTGAGGTATCAGCCCCAGCATTTT
- few TRBJ1-1 TRBV27 CASSPPLPSRAFF TGTGCCAGCAGTCCACCTCTTCCGAGCAGGGCTTTCTTT
- - TRBJ2-1 TRBV3-1/TRBV3-2 CASSHPIVFEQFF TGTGCCAGCAGCCACCCGATAGTTTTTGAGCAGTTCTTC
TRBD1 - TRBJ1-2 TRBV6-1 CASSEDRVYGYTF TGTGCCAGCAGTGAGGACAGGGTCTATGGCTACACCTTC
- - TRBJ2-3 TRBV4-1 CASSQVGSRTDTQYF TGCGCCAGCAGCCAAGTTGGCAGTCGCACAGATACGCAGTATTTT
- - TRBJ1-5 TRBV30 CAWSPPQGDQPQHF TGTGCCTGGAGCCCCCCACAAGGGGATCAGCCCCAGCATTTT
- - TRBJ2-2 TRBV30 CAWGEQGLNTGELFF TGTGCCTGGGGAGAGCAGGGGCTAAACACCGGGGAGCTGTTTTTT
TRBD1 - TRBJ2-7 TRBV11-2 CASSVTGGVTGEQYF TGTGCCAGCAGCGTCACAGGGGGCGTCACGGGCGAGCAGTACTTC
- - TRBJ1-2 TRBV3-1/TRBV3-2 CASSQEAANYGYTF TGTGCCAGCAGCCAAGAGGCTGCTAACTATGGCTACACCTTC
TRBD1 - TRBJ1-1 TRBV12-3/TRBV12-4 CASRLDRGGEAFF TGTGCCAGCAGACTTGACAGGGGCGGTGAAGCTTTCTTT
TRBD1 - TRBJ2-1 TRBV7-7 CASSLTPGQGDSYNEQFF TGTGCTAGCAGCTTAACGCCGGGACAGGGGGACTCCTACAATGAGCAGTTCTTC
TRBD1 - TRBJ1-5 TRBV28 CAAGVPDRGYQPQHF TGTGCCGCCGGGGTCCCGGACAGGGGGTATCAGCCCCAGCATTTT
- - TRBJ2-1 TRBV7-8 CASSLASSYNEQFF TGTGCCAGCAGCTTAGCGAGCTCCTACAATGAGCAGTTCTTC
TRBD2 once TRBJ2-5 TRBV29-1 CSVTSGRETQYF TGCAGCGTTACCAGCGGGAGAGAGACCCAGTACTTC
TRBD2 - TRBJ2-7 TRBV24-1 CATSDTTSGRGEEQYF TGTGCCACCAGTGACACCACTAGCGGGAGGGGAGAGGAGCAGTACTTC
TRBD1 - TRBJ1-2 TRBV28 CASSLGTGGSYGYTF TGTGCCAGCAGTTTAGGGACAGGGGGTAGCTATGGCTACACCTTC
TRBD1 - TRBJ1-2 TRBV29-1 CSVVKGQGLGGYTF TGCAGCGTTGTAAAGGGACAGGGGCTGGGTGGCTACACCTTC
TRBD1 - TRBJ1-1 TRBV5-1 CASSRFTGGTEAFF TGCGCCAGCAGTCGATTCACAGGGGGCACTGAAGCTTTCTTT
- - TRBJ2-4 TRBV27 CASSSTLAKNIQYF TGTGCCAGCAGTTCGACATTAGCCAAAAACATTCAGTACTTC
TRBD2 - TRBJ2-3 TRBV5-1 CASSLPGTSGRASTDTQYF TGCGCCAGCAGCTTGCCAGGGACTAGCGGGAGGGCCAGCACAGATACGCAGTATTTT